This T cell receptor beta chain was sequenced for a study of read filtering for tumor transcriptome and immune sequencing. On the study more broadly: TCR-mapped reads were about 3.5 to 11 million with IR-seq versus roughly 80 to 1,300 with RNA-seq.

There are many counts of this clonotype. This CDR3 has 14 amino acids. The V and J ends lost 5 bases and 1 base respectively, with 8 bases between them. In germline, CDR1 is SNHLY, CDR2 FYNNEI. Molecular barcoded adaptors covering alpha/delta and beta/gamma chains were used on about 390 ng RNA. MiXCR, applied by TCRdb to the reads, yields one record per CDR3 protein. Of 40,000 to 50,000 distinct CDR3 sequences listed, 13% were seen once; the top ten hold around 30%. Material: a population of CD138-negative cells sorted from bone marrow. The chain is built from TRBV2 and TRBJ2-2; D is perhaps TRBD1 (5 bases). The TCR was taken from a donor at least 40 years old with multiple myeloma. The CDR3 protein is CASSPQGNTGELFF. Here the CDR3 DNA reads TGTGCCAGCAGTCCCCAGGGGAACACCGGGGAGCTGTTTTTT.